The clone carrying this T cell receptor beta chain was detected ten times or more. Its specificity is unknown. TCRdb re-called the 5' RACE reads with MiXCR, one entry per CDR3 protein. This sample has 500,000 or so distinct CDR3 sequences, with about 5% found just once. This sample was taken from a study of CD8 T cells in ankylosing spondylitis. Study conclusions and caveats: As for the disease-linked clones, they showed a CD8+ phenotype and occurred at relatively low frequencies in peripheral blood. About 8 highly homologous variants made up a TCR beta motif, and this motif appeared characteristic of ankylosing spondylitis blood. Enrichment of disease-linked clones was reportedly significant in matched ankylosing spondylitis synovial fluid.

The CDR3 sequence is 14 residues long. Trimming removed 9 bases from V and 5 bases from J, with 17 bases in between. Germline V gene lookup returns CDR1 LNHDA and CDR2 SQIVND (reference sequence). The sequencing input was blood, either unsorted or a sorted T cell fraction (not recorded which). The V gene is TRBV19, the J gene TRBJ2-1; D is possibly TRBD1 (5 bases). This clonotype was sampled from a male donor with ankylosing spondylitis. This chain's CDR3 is CASSSSWGDNEQFF. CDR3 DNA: TGTGCCAGCTCGTCTTCCTGGGGCGACAATGAGCAGTTCTTC.